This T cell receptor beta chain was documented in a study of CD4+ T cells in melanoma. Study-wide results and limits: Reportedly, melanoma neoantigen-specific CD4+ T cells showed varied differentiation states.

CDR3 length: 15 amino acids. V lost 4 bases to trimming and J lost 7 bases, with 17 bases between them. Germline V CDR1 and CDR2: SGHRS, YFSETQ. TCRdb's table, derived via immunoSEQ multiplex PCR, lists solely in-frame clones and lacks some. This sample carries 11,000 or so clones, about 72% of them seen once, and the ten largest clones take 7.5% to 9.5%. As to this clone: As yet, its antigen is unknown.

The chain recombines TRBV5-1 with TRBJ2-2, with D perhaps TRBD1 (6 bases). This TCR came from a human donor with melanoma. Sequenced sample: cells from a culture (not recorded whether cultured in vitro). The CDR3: CASSIQGNYDGELFF. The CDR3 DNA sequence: TGCGCCAGCAGCATACAGGGAAATTATGACGGGGAGCTGTTTTTT.